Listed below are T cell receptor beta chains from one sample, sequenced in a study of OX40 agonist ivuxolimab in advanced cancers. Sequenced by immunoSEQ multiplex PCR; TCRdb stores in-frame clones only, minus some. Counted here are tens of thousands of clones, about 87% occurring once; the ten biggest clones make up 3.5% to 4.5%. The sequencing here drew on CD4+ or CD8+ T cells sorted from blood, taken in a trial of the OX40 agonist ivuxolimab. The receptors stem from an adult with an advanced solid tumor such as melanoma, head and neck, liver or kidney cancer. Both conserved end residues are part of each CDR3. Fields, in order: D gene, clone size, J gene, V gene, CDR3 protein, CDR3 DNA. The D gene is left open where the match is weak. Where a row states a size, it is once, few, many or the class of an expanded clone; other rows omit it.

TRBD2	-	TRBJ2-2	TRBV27	CASTSRGTSDSTGELFF	TGTGCCAGCACTTCTCGCGGGACTAGCGATTCCACCGGGGAGCTGTTTTTT
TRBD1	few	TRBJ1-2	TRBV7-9	CASSFSGTAAIQRGYTF	TGTGCCAGCAGCTTCTCCGGGACAGCGGCCATCCAGCGCGGCTACACCTTC
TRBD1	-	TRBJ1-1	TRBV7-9	CASSTGQGDTEAFF	TGTGCCAGCAGCACGGGACAGGGTGACACTGAAGCTTTCTTT
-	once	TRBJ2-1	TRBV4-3	CASSPSTVRGSYNEQFF	TGCGCCAGCAGCCCCTCCACCGTGCGGGGCTCCTACAATGAGCAGTTCTTC
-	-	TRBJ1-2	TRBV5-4	CASSPTTGRRDGYTF	TGTGCCAGCAGCCCAACAACGGGTCGGCGAGATGGCTACACCTTC
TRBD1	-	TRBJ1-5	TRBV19	CASTRGRGSNSNQPQHF	TGTGCCAGTACCCGGGGCAGGGGGAGCAATAGCAATCAGCCCCAGCATTTT
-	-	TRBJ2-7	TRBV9	CASSVDRASEQYF	TGTGCCAGCAGCGTAGACAGGGCGTCCGAGCAGTACTTC
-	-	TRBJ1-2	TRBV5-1	CASTWGEGKSGYTF	TGCGCCAGCACCTGGGGGGAGGGGAAGAGCGGCTACACCTTC
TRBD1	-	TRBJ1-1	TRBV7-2	CASSHIDRVNTEAFF	TGTGCCAGCAGCCACATCGACAGGGTGAACACTGAAGCTTTCTTT
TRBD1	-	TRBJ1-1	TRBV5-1	CASSQRDRGYTEAFF	TGCGCCAGCAGCCAGAGGGACAGGGGGTACACTGAAGCTTTCTTT
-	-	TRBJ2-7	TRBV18	CASSPPGLYEQYF	TGTGCCAGCTCACCGCCGGGCCTCTACGAGCAGTACTTC
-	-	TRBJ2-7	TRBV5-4	CASSLGGTGTSYEQYF	TGTGCCAGCAGCTTGGGGGGTACAGGGACATCCTACGAGCAGTACTTC
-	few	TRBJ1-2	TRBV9	CASSVGGVGGYTF	TGTGCCAGCAGCGTAGGAGGGGTCGGCGGCTACACCTTC
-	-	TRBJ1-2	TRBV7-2	CASSIHNYGYTF	TGTGCCAGCAGCATCCATAACTATGGCTACACCTTC
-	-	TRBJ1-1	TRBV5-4	CASSQDLLNTEAFF	TGTGCCAGCAGCCAAGATCTGCTGAACACTGAAGCTTTCTTT
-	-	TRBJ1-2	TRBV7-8	CASSNRQDYGYTF	TGTGCCAGCAGCAACCGACAGGACTATGGCTACACCTTC
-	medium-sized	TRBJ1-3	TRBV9	CASQHESGNTIYF	TGTGCCAGCCAACACGAATCTGGAAACACCATATATTTT
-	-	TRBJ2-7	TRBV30	CAWQTSLSYEQYF	TGTGCCTGGCAGACATCTCTCTCCTACGAGCAGTACTTC
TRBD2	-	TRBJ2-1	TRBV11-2	CASSLGTTDNEQFF	TGTGCCAGCAGCTTGGGGACTACCGACAATGAGCAGTTCTTC
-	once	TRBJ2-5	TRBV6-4	CASAAVPGETQYF	TGTGCCAGCGCTGCTGTACCCGGAGAGACCCAGTACTTC
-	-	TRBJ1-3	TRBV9	CASSVDGRGNTIYF	TGTGCCAGCAGCGTTGACGGTAGGGGAAACACCATATATTTT
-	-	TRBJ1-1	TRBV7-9	CASSFQSGNTEAFF	TGTGCCAGCAGCTTTCAATCGGGGAACACTGAAGCTTTCTTT
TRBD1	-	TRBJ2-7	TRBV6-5	CASSYSAGTGTHEQYF	TGTGCCAGCAGTTACTCAGCCGGGACAGGGACCCACGAGCAGTACTTC
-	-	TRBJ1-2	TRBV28	CASSLFVGGYTF	TGTGCCAGCAGTTTATTTGTGGGGGGCTACACCTTC
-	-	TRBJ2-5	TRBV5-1	CASSLRADQETQYF	TGCGCCAGCAGCTTGAGGGCAGACCAAGAGACCCAGTACTTC
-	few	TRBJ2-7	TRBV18	CASSPVAYEQYF	TGTGCCAGCTCACCAGTCGCATACGAGCAGTACTTC
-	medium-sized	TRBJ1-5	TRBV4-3	CASSRTIGGTQPQHF	TGCGCCAGCAGCCGAACAATAGGGGGAACTCAGCCCCAGCATTTT
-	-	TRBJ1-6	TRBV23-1	CASSQSHPGRVSPLHF	TGCGCCAGCAGTCAATCACATCCCGGCAGGGTTTCACCCCTCCACTTT
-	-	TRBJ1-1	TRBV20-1	CSALGTEAFF	TGCAGTGCTTTGGGTACTGAAGCTTTCTTT
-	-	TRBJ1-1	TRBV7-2	CASSLGISRGSAEAFF	TGTGCCAGCAGCTTGGGGATTTCGAGGGGATCCGCTGAAGCTTTCTTT
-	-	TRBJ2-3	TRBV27	CASSVPLGPQYF	TGTGCCAGCAGTGTCCCTCTGGGTCCGCAGTATTTT
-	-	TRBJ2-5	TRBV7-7	CASSLGTEETQYF	TGTGCCAGCAGCTTAGGGACAGAAGAGACCCAGTACTTC
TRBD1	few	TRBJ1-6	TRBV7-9	CASSPLGQGSYNSPLHF	TGTGCCAGCAGCCCCTTGGGACAGGGCTCCTATAATTCACCCCTCCACTTT
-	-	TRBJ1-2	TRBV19	CASSIEKARDSHYGYTF	TGTGCCAGTAGTATAGAAAAGGCTAGGGACTCCCACTATGGCTACACCTTC
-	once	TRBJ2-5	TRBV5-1	CASSQHTGQFQETQYF	TGCGCCAGCAGCCAACATACCGGACAGTTTCAAGAGACCCAGTACTTC
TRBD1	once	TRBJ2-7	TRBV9	CASSVAGQGFYEQYF	TGTGCCAGCAGCGTAGCTGGACAGGGATTTTACGAGCAGTACTTC
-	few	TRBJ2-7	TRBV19	CASSIRTRGYEQYF	TGTGCCAGTAGTATACGAACCCGCGGCTACGAGCAGTACTTC
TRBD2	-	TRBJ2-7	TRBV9	CASSALAGAGDEQYF	TGTGCCAGCAGCGCCCTAGCGGGGGCAGGGGACGAGCAGTACTTC
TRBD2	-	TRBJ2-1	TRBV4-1	CASSRTSGTGNEQFF	TGCGCCAGCAGCCGTACTAGCGGGACCGGGAATGAGCAGTTCTTC
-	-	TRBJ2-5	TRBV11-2	CASRKQGREATQYF	TGTGCCAGCAGAAAACAGGGTCGAGAAGCGACCCAGTACTTC
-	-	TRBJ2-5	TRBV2	CASSADWQTKETQYF	TGTGCCAGCAGTGCGGACTGGCAGACTAAAGAGACCCAGTACTTC
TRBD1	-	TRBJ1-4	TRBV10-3	CAISEGTGYEKLFF	TGTGCCATCAGTGAGGGGACAGGCTATGAAAAACTGTTTTTT
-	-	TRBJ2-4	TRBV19	CASSIGGAVAKNIQYF	TGTGCCAGTAGTATAGGGGGGGCGGTAGCCAAAAACATTCAGTACTTC
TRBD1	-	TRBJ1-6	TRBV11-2	CASSLSGGDSPLHF	TGTGCCAGCAGCTTATCAGGGGGCGATTCACCCCTCCACTTT
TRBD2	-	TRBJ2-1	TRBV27	CASSSGRIYNEQFF	TGTGCCAGCAGTAGCGGGAGGATATACAATGAGCAGTTCTTC
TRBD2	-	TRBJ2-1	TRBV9	CASSDDALAGGYNEQFF	TGTGCCAGCAGCGATGACGCACTAGCGGGGGGATACAATGAGCAGTTCTTC
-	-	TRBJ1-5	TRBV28	CASGAGGGGNQPQHF	TGTGCCAGCGGGGCGGGGGGCGGCGGCAATCAGCCCCAGCATTTT
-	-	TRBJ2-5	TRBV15	CATSRDIAGGETQYF	TGTGCCACCAGCAGAGATATCGCGGGCGGAGAGACCCAGTACTTC
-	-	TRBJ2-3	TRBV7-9	CASTPTNTDTQYF	TGTGCCAGCACCCCGACCAACACAGATACGCAGTATTTT
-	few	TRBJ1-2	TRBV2	CASRDDRTNYGYTF	TGTGCCAGCAGGGACGACAGAACTAACTATGGCTACACCTTC
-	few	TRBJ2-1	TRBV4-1	CASSQDARGFYNEQFF	TGCGCCAGCAGCCAAGACGCTAGGGGGTTTTACAATGAGCAGTTCTTC
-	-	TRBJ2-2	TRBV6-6	CASSPDRITGELFF	TGTGCCAGCAGTCCCGACAGGATCACCGGGGAGCTGTTTTTT
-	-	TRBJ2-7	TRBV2	CASSVASGFEQYF	TGTGCCAGCAGTGTTGCCTCAGGGTTCGAGCAGTACTTC